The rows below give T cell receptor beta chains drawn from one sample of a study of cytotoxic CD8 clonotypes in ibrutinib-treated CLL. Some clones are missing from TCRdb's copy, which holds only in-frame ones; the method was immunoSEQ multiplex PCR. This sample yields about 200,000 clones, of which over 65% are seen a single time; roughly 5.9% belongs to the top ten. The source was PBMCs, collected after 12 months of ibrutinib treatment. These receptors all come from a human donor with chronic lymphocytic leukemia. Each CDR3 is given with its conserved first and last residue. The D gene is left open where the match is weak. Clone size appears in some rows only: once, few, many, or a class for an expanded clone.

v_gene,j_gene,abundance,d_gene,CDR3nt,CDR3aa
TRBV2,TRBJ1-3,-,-,TGTGCCAGCACCCCCAGGAGGGGCGCGTCTGGAAACACCATATATTTT,CASTPRRGASGNTIYF
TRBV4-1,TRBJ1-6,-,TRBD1,TGCGCCAGCAGCCAAGACGGGACAGTTTATTCACCCCTCCACTTT,CASSQDGTVYSPLHF
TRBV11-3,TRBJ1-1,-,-,TGTGCCAGCAGCTTAGCGGTTGAGACTGAAGCTTTCTTT,CASSLAVETEAFF
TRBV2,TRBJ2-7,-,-,TGTGCCCGCAGAGACAAGGACTACGAGCAGTACTTC,CARRDKDYEQYF
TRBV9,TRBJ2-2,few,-,TGTGCCAGCAGCGTACGACTGGGCGGGGAGCTGTTTTTT,CASSVRLGGELFF
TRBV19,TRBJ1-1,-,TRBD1,TGTGCCAGTAGCTTAGGACAGGGGGCGCGGACTGAAGCTTTCTTT,CASSLGQGARTEAFF
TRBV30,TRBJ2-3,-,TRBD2,TGTGCCTGGAGTGGAACTAGCGGGTTGACAGATACGCAGTATTTT,CAWSGTSGLTDTQYF
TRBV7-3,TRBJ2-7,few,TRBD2,TGTGCCAGCAGCTTAGAGGCGGGAGGCCACTACGAGCAGTACTTC,CASSLEAGGHYEQYF
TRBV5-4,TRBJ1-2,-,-,TGTGCCAGCAGCTTGGGGGGGGACTATGGCTACACCTTC,CASSLGGDYGYTF
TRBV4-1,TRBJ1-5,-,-,TGCGCCAGCAGCCACGTAGAAAAGAGCAATCAGCCCCAGCATTTT,CASSHVEKSNQPQHF
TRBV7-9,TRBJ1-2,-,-,TGTGCCAGCAGCATTCGGGAGGGCGGTGGCTACACCTTC,CASSIREGGGYTF
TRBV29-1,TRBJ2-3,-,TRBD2,TGCAGCGTCGGACTAGATCGGGATACGCAGTATTTT,CSVGLDRDTQYF
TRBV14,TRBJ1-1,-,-,TGTGCCAGCAGCCAACTTTCTGAAGCTTTCTTT,CASSQLSEAFF
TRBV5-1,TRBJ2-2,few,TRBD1,TGCGCCAGCAGCCTGGGGACAGGACGGTCCGGGGAGCTGTTTTTT,CASSLGTGRSGELFF